These T cell receptor beta chains were read from a single sample in a study of response to subunit inactivated influenza vaccine. A single record per CDR3 protein comes from TCRdb applying MiXCR to the RT-PCR reads. The sample lists 750,000 to 850,000 distinct CDR3 sequences; about 18% were seen once. The sample in question was PBMCs from blood, obtained more than 4 days after vaccination. The receptors stem from a man aged 45-65 years who received an inactivated influenza vaccine. The CDR3 runs from the conserved cysteine through the conserved F or W. The D gene is left open where the match is weak. For some rows the clone size is stated as once, few or many, or as a class when expanded; others skip it.

clone size	V gene	J gene	CDR3 length	D gene	CDR3 DNA	CDR3 protein
few	TRBV4-2	TRBJ2-3	17	TRBD2	TGTGCCAGCAGTGGACAAGCCGGACTAGCGGGAGCAGATACGCAGTATTTT	CASSGQAGLAGADTQYF
.	TRBV5-8	TRBJ2-1	11	TRBD1	TGTGCCAGCAAGGCTAAGGGGGCCAAATTCTTC	CASKAKGAKFF
.	TRBV2	TRBJ1-4	14	.	TGTGCCAGCAGTGTTATGACTACGGGGGAAAAACTGTTTTTT	CASSVMTTGEKLFF
.	TRBV4-2	TRBJ2-3	17	.	TGTGCCAGCAGCCAAGAGAGGCCCGGAGCGGGCCCAGATACGCAGTATTTT	CASSQERPGAGPDTQYF
few	TRBV5-1	TRBJ2-5	15	TRBD1	TGCGCCAGCAGCAGAGCAGACAGGGTACGGGAGACCCAGTACTTC	CASSRADRVRETQYF
few	TRBV10-3	TRBJ1-3	14	.	TGTGCCATCACCGTGGCGTCCTCTGGAAACACCATATATTTT	CAITVASSGNTIYF
.	TRBV6-5	TRBJ2-7	17	TRBD2	TGTGCCAGCAGTTACTCGTGGTCTAGCGGGACGAACTACGAGCAGTACTTC	CASSYSWSSGTNYEQYF
few	TRBV5-1	TRBJ2-7	14	.	TGCGCCAGCAGCTTGGAGCTACGGTCCTACGAGCAGTACTTC	CASSLELRSYEQYF
many	TRBV27	TRBJ1-1	13	.	TGTGCCAGCAGTTTATTCAGGGGCACTGAAGCTTTCTTT	CASSLFRGTEAFF
.	TRBV11-1	TRBJ2-1	18	TRBD2	TGTGCCAGCAGCTTTCCCCCGCGACTAGCGGGAACAAACAATGAGCAGTTCTTC	CASSFPPRLAGTNNEQFF
few	TRBV5-1	TRBJ2-7	14	TRBD1	TGCGCCAGCAGCGGGGGACAGGGGGCTAGCGAGCAGTACTTC	CASSGGQGASEQYF
.	TRBV5-1	TRBJ2-1	18	TRBD2	TGCGCCAGCAGCCTTCCGACTAGCGGGGAGCCTATTTACAATGAGCAGTTCTTC	CASSLPTSGEPIYNEQFF
many	TRBV29-1	TRBJ2-2	13	TRBD2	TGCAGCGCCTCTAGCGGGAGTACCGGGGAGCTGTTTTTT	CSASSGSTGELFF
.	TRBV7-6	TRBJ2-5	17	TRBD2	TGTGCCAGCAGCCATCGGTGGGGTAGCGGGAGACAAGAGACCCAGTACTTC	CASSHRWGSGRQETQYF
few	TRBV9	TRBJ1-1	15	.	TGTGCCAGCAGCCCGCGGGGAGAAAGGCACACTGAAGCTTTCTTT	CASSPRGERHTEAFF
.	TRBV20-1	TRBJ2-5	12	.	TGCAGTGCTGATAGCGGCCGGGAGACCCAGTACTTC	CSADSGRETQYF
few	TRBV20-1	TRBJ2-7	14	.	TGCAGTGCTACTATACTTGAGGGACTCTACGAGCAGTACTTC	CSATILEGLYEQYF
.	TRBV21-1	TRBJ2-7	12	.	TGTGCCAGCACCAACAGGGTGGCCGAGCAGTACTTC	CASTNRVAEQYF
few	TRBV20-1	TRBJ2-7	14	.	TGCAGTGCTAGAGAACCCCTGGGGATATACGAGCAGTACTTC	CSAREPLGIYEQYF
few	TRBV5-1	TRBJ1-4	16	TRBD1	TGCGCCAGCAGCTTACTTCCAGGGGGTAGGGATGAAAAACTGTTTTTT	CASSLLPGGRDEKLFF
.	TRBV20-1	TRBJ1-2	14	.	TGCAGTGCTAGAGGGACAGCCAGGCACTATGGCTACACCTTC	CSARGTARHYGYTF
.	TRBV20-1	TRBJ2-7	14	TRBD2	TGCAGTGCTAGAGCTAGCGGGAGGGCCTACGAGCAGTACTTC	CSARASGRAYEQYF
.	TRBV2	TRBJ1-1	14	.	TGTGCCAGCAGTGAAGAACAGGGACCCACTGAAGCTTTCTTT	CASSEEQGPTEAFF
.	TRBV12-3/TRBV12-4	TRBJ1-1	12	.	TGTGCCAGCCTCGGGCTAAACACTGAAGCTTTCTTT	CASLGLNTEAFF
.	TRBV6-2/TRBV6-3	TRBJ1-2	15	.	TGTGCCAGCAGTTCTCCAGGATCGATAAACTATGGCTACACCTTC	CASSSPGSINYGYTF
.	TRBV6-5	TRBJ2-2	15	.	TGTGCCAGCAGTTACTCGCCTGGGGACACCGGGGAGCTGTTTTTT	CASSYSPGDTGELFF
.	TRBV6-2/TRBV6-3	TRBJ2-7	14	.	TGTGCCAGCAGTCCCTCCGGGGGTAGGTACGAGCAGTACTTC	CASSPSGGRYEQYF
few	TRBV29-1	TRBJ2-7	14	TRBD1	TGCAGCGTTGTTGCCGAAGGACAGGGTTACGAGCAGTACTTC	CSVVAEGQGYEQYF
.	TRBV4-3	TRBJ2-5	14	.	TGCGCCAGCAGCCAAGACACGGGGCAGGGGACCCAGTACTTC	CASSQDTGQGTQYF
.	TRBV12-3/TRBV12-4	TRBJ1-2	14	.	TGTGCCAGCACTCGACACCGTTCGGCGCCTGGCTACACCTTC	CASTRHRSAPGYTF
many	TRBV7-9	TRBJ2-7	11	.	TGTGCCAGCAGCTTAGCGCTTGAGCAGTACTTC	CASSLALEQYF
few	TRBV12-3/TRBV12-4	TRBJ2-1	13	.	TGTGCCAGCACGGACCCCAATATGATTGAGCAGTTCTTC	CASTDPNMIEQFF
few	TRBV7-9	TRBJ2-7	16	.	TGTGCCAGCAGCTTGAAGGGGGGCCTCAGCTCCTACGAGCAGTACTTC	CASSLKGGLSSYEQYF
.	TRBV9	TRBJ2-5	13	.	TGTGCCAGCAGCGTAGCGGTCAGCGAGACCCAGTACTTC	CASSVAVSETQYF
few	TRBV20-1	TRBJ1-6	16	.	TGCAGTGCTAGAGATCGCGGGGGCATCTATAATTCACCCCTCCACTTT	CSARDRGGIYNSPLHF
.	TRBV27	TRBJ2-7	16	TRBD1	TGTGCCAGCAAATCGCTAAGCCGGGACAGGGTGGATCGGCAGTACTTC	CASKSLSRDRVDRQYF
few	TRBV20-1	TRBJ2-7	15	TRBD2	TGCAGTGCTGCACGACTAGCGGGAGGGCCGGACGAGCAGTACTTC	CSAARLAGGPDEQYF
.	TRBV27	TRBJ2-1	16	.	TGTGCCAGCAGTCCTAATACGGGGGTTGTGGGTAATGAGCAGTTCTTC	CASSPNTGVVGNEQFF
.	TRBV12-3/TRBV12-4	TRBJ1-2	16	.	TGTGCCAGCAGTTTTATCTTTTCGGGTACTAACTATGGCTACACCTTC	CASSFIFSGTNYGYTF
few	TRBV24-1	TRBJ2-3	14	.	TGTGCCACCAGTGATCCGGACCGTTGGGATACGCAGTATTTT	CATSDPDRWDTQYF
.	TRBV13	TRBJ1-3	12	.	TGTGCCAGCAGCTCCCGTCGAAACACCATATATTTT	CASSSRRNTIYF
.	TRBV12-3/TRBV12-4	TRBJ2-1	15	TRBD2	TGTGCCAGCAGCTCCTCTAGCGGTCTACGCAATGAGCAGTTCTTC	CASSSSSGLRNEQFF
many	TRBV12-3/TRBV12-4	TRBJ2-7	11	.	TGTGCCAGCAGTTTTCGTAACGAGCAGTACTTC	CASSFRNEQYF
.	TRBV27	TRBJ2-1	15	.	TGTGCCAGCAGTTTAATCGGATTATCCTACAATGAGCAGTTCTTC	CASSLIGLSYNEQFF
few	TRBV6-5	TRBJ2-7	15	.	TGTGCCAGCAGTTACTCGAGTGGACAGAACTACGAGCAGTACTTC	CASSYSSGQNYEQYF
few	TRBV25-1	TRBJ2-1	15	.	TGTGCCAGCAGTGAATTGAAGGGGACCTACAATGAGCAGTTCTTC	CASSELKGTYNEQFF
few	TRBV20-1	TRBJ2-4	13	.	TGCAGTGCTAGAGATGGGCACAGGAACATTCAGTACTTC	CSARDGHRNIQYF
few	TRBV7-9	TRBJ2-7	15	TRBD1	TGTGCCAGCAGCTCTCTGAGCGCAGGGGGTCACGAGCAGTACTTC	CASSSLSAGGHEQYF
.	TRBV7-2	TRBJ1-4	14	.	TGTGCCAGCAGCTCGGCAGGGGTAGGCGAAAAACTGTTTTTT	CASSSAGVGEKLFF
.	TRBV29-1	TRBJ2-1	15	TRBD2	TGCAGCGTTGAAGGTCGAGCGGGAGTGAAGAATGAGCAGTTCTTC	CSVEGRAGVKNEQFF
.	TRBV5-1	TRBJ2-1	17	TRBD2	TGCGCCAGCAGGCTCACAAGGACTAGCGGGATATACAATGAGCAGTTCTTC	CASRLTRTSGIYNEQFF
many	TRBV29-1	TRBJ1-1	13	.	TGCAGCGTTGATCGGGGGGAGAACACTGAAGCTTTCTTT	CSVDRGENTEAFF
.	TRBV4-2	TRBJ2-7	14	.	TGTGCCAGCAGCCAAGGGCAGGGACTGAACGAGCAGTACTTC	CASSQGQGLNEQYF